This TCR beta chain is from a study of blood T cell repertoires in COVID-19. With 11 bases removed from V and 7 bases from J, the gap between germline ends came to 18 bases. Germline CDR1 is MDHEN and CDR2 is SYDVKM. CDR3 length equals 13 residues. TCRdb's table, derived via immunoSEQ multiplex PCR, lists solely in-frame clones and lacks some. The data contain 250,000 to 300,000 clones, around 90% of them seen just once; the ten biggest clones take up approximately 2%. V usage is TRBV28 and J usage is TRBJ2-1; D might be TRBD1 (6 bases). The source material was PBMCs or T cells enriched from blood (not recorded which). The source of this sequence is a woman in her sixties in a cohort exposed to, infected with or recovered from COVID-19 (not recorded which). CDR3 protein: CAGGVGAPNEQFF. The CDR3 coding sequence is TGTGCCGGTGGGGTGGGGGCACCTAATGAGCAGTTCTTC.